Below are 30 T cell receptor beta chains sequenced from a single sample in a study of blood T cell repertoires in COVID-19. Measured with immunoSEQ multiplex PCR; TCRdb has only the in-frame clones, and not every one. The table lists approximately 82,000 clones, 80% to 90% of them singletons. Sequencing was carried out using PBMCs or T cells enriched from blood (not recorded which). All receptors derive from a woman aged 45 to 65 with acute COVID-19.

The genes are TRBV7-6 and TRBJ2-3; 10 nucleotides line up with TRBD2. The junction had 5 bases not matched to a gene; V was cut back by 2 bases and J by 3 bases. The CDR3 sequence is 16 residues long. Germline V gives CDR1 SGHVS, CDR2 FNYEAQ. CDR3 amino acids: CASSLYPSGGTDTQYF. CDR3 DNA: TGTGCCAGCAGCTTATATCCTAGCGGGGGTACAGATACGCAGTATTTT.

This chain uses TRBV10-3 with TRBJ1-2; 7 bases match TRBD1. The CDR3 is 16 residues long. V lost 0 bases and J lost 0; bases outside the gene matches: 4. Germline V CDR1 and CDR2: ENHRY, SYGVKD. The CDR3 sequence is CAISESTGLPNYGYTF. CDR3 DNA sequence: TGTGCCATCAGTGAGTCGACAGGGCTTCCTAACTATGGCTACACCTTC.

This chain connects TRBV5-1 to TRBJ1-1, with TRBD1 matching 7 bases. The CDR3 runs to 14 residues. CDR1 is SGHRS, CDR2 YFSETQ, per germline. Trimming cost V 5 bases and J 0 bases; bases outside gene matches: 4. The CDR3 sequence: CASRTGQMNTEAFF. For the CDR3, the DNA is TGCGCCAGCAGGACGGGACAGATGAACACTGAAGCTTTCTTT.

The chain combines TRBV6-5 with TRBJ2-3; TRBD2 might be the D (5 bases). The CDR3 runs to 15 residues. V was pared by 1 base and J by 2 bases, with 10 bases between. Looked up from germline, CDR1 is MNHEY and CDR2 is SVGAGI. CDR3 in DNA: TGTGCCAGCAGTTACTTAAAACGGGACACAGATACGCAGTATTTT. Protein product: CASSYLKRDTDTQYF.

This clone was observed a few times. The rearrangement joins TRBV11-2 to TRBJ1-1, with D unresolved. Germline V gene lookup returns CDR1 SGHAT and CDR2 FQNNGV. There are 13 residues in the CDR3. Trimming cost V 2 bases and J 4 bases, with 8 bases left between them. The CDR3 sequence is CASSLREATEAFF. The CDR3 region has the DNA TGTGCCAGCAGCTTACGGGAGGCCACTGAAGCTTTCTTT.

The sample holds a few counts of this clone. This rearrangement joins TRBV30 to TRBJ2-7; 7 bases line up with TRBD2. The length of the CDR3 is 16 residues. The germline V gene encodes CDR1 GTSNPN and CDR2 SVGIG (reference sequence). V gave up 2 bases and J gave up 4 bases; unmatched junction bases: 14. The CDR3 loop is CAWSHTIRGGRYEQYF. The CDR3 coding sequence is TGTGCCTGGAGTCACACCATAAGGGGCGGGAGATACGAGCAGTACTTC. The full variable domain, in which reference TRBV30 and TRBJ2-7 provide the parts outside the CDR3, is SQTIHQWPATLVQPVGSPLSLECTVEGTSNPNLYWYRQAAGRGLQLLFYSVGIGQISSEVPQNLSASRPQDRQFILSSKKLLLSDSGFYLCAWSHTIRGGRYEQYFGPGTRLTVT.

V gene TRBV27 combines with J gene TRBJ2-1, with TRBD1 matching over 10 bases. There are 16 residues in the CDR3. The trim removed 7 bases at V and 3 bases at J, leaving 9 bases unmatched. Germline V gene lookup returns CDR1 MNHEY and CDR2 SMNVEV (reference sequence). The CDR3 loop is CASNPGGTGVYNEQFF. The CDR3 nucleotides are TGTGCCAGCAACCCCGGGGGGACAGGGGTCTACAATGAGCAGTTCTTC.

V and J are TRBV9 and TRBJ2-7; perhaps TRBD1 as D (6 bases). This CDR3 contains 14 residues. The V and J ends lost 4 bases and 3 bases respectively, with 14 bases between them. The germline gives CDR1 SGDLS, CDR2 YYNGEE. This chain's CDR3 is CASSPRPGVYEQYF. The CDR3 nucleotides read TGTGCCAGCAGCCCTCGCCCAGGGGTCTACGAGCAGTACTTC.

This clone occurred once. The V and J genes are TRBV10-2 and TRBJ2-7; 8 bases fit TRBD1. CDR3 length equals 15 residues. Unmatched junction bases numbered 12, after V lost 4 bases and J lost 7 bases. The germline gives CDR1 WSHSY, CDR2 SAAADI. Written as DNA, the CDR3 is TGCGCCAGCAGTGGACCCGGGACAGGAGCGATGGAGCAGTACTTC. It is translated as CASSGPGTGAMEQYF.

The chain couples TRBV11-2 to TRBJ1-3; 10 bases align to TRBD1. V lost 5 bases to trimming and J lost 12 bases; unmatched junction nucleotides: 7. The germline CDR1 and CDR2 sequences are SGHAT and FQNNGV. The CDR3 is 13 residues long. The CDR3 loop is CASSPQTGGGIYF. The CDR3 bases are TGTGCCAGCAGCCCACAGACAGGGGGCGGCATATATTTT. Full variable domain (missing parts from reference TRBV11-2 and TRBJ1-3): EAGVAQSPRYKIIEKRQSVAFWCNPISGHATLYWYQQILGQGPKLLIQFQNNGVVDDSQLPKDRFSAERLKGVDSTLKIQPAKLEDSAVYLCASSPQTGGGIYFGEGSWLTVV.

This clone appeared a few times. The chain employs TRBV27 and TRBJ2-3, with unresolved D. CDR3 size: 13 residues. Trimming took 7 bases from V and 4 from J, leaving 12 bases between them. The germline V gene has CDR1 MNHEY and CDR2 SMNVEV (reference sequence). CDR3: CASTKADSDTQYF. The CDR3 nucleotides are TGTGCCAGCACCAAGGCCGACTCAGATACGCAGTATTTT.

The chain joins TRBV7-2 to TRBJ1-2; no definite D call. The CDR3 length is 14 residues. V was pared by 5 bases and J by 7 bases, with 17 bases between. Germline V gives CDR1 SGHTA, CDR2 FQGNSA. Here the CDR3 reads CASSPLYSAGGYTF. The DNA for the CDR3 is TGTGCCAGCAGCCCCCTTTATAGCGCCGGTGGCTACACCTTC.

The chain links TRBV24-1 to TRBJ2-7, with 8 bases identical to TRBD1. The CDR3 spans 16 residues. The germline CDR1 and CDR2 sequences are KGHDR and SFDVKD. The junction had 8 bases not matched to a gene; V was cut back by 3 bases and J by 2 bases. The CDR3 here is CATSDPSGTGAYEQYF. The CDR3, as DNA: TGTGCCACCAGTGATCCCTCCGGGACAGGAGCCTACGAGCAGTACTTC.

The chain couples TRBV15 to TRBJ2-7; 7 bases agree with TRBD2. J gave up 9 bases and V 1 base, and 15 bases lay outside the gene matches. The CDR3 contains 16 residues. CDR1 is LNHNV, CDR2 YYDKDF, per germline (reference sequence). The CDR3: CATSRGLTGTNLGQYF. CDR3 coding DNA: TGTGCCACCAGCAGAGGTCTCACCGGGACTAACCTAGGGCAGTACTTC.

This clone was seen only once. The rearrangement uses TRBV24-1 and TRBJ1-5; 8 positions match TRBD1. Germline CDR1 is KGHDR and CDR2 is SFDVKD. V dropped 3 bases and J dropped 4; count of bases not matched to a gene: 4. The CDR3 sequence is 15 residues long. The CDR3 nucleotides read TGTGCCACCAGTGATGGTCAGGGGGCGAATCAGCCCCAGCATTTT. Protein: CATSDGQGANQPQHF.

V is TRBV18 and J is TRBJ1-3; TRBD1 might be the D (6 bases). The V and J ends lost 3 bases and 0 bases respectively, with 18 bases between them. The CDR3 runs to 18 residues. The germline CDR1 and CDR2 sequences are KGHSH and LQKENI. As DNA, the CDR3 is TGTGCCAGCTCACCCCGGAGTGGCGGACAGAGCTCTGGAAACACCATATATTTT. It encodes CASSPRSGGQSSGNTIYF.

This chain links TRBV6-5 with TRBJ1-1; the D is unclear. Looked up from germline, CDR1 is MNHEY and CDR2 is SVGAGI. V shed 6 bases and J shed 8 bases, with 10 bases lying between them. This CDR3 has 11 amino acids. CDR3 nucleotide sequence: TGTGCCAGCAGCCGGGAGGGCGAAGCTTTCTTT. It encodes CASSREGEAFF.

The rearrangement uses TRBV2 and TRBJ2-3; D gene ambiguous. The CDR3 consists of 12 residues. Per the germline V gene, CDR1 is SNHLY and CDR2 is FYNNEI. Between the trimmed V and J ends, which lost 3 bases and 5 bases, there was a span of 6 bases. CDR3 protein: CASSDIGDTQYF. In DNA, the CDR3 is TGTGCCAGCAGTGATATCGGAGATACGCAGTATTTT.

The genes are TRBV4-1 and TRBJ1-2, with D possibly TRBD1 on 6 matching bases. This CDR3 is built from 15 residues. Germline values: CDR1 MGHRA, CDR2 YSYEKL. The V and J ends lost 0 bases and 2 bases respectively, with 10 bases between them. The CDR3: CASSQEFGTNYGYTF. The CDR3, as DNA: TGCGCCAGCAGCCAAGAATTCGGGACAAACTATGGCTACACCTTC.

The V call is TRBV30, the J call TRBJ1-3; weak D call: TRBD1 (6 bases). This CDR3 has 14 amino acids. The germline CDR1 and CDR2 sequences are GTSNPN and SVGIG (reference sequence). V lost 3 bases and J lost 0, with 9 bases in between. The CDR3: CAWRTGLSGNTIYF. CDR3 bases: TGTGCCTGGAGGACAGGCCTCTCTGGAAACACCATATATTTT.

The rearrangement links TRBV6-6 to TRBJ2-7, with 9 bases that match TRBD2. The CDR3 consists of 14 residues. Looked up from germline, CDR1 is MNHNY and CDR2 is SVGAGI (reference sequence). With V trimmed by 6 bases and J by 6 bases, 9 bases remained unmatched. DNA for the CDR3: TGTGCCAGCAGCTCTGTTCGCGGGAGGGTCGAGCAGTACTTC. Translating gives CASSSVRGRVEQYF.

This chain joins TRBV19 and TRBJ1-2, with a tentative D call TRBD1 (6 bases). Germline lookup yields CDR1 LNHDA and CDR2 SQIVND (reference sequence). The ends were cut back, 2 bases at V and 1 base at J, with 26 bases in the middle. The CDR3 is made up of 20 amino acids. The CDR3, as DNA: TGTGCCAGTAGTATATCCGGACAGTCCTTCAGTCGGGCTCTTAACTATGGCTACACCTTC. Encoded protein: CASSISGQSFSRALNYGYTF.

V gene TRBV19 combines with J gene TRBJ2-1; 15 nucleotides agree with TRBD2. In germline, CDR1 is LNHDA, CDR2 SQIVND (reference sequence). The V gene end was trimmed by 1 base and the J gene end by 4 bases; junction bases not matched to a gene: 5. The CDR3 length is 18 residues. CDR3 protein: CASSIGLGLAGGYNEQFF. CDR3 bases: TGTGCCAGTAGTATAGGGCTGGGACTAGCGGGAGGTTACAATGAGCAGTTCTTC.

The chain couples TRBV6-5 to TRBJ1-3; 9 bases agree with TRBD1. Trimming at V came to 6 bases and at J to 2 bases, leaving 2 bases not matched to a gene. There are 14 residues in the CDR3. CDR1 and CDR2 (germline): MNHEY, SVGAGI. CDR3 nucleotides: TGTGCCAGCAGACGGGACAGGGCTGGAAACACCATATATTTT. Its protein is CASRRDRAGNTIYF.

For the CDR3, the DNA is TGTGCCAGCTCACCACGAAACCCTAGCGGGAGTTTCAATGAGCAGTTCTTC. It encodes CASSPRNPSGSFNEQFF. The chain uses TRBV18 and TRBJ2-1; 10 positions agree with TRBD2. This CDR3 is built from 17 residues. The V segment lost 1 base and the J segment 6 bases; nucleotides outside the gene matches: 9. The germline V gene encodes CDR1 KGHSH and CDR2 LQKENI. Using reference TRBV18 and TRBJ2-1 for the parts outside the CDR3, the full variable domain is NAGVMQNPRHLVRRRGQEARLRCSPMKGHSHVYWYRQLPEEGLKFMVYLQKENIIDESGMPKERFSAEFPKEGPSILRIQQVVRGDSAAYFCASSPRNPSGSFNEQFFGPGTRLTVL.

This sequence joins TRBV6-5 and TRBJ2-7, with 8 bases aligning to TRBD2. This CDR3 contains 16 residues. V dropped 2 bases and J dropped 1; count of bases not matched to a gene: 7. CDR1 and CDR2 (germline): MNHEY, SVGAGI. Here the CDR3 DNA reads TGTGCCAGCAGTTACCTAGCGGGTCACTTGTCCTACGAGCAGTACTTC. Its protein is CASSYLAGHLSYEQYF.

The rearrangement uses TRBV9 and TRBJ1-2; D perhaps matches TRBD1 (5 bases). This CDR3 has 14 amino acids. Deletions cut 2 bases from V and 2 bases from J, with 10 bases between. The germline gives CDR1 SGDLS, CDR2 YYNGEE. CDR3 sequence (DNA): TGTGCCAGCAGCGTTGGGGCCAGGAACTATGGCTACACCTTC. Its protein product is CASSVGARNYGYTF.

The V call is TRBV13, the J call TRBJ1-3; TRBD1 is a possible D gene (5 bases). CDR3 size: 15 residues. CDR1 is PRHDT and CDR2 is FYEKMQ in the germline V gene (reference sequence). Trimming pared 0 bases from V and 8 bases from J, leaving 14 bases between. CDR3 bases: TGTGCCAGCAGCTTAGGAACAGGTCCTGGGGACACCATATATTTT. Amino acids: CASSLGTGPGDTIYF.

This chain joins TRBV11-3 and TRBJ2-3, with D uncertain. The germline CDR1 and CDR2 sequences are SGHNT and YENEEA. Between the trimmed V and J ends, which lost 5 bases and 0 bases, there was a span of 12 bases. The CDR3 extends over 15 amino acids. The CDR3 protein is CASSLFHRSTDTQYF. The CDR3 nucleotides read TGTGCCAGCAGCCTTTTTCATAGAAGCACAGATACGCAGTATTTT.

CDR3 coding DNA: TGTGCCAGCACCCGAGGGGGAAACATGAACACTGAAGCTTTCTTT. Its protein is CASTRGGNMNTEAFF. The chain has TRBV6-5 and TRBJ1-1; perhaps TRBD1 as D (6 bases). This CDR3 is 15 amino acids long. The V and J ends lost 7 bases and 0 bases respectively, with 15 bases between them. CDR1 is MNHEY and CDR2 is SVGAGI in the germline V gene.